These 8 T cell receptor beta chains were sequenced from one sample in a study of OX40 agonist ivuxolimab in advanced cancers. Method: immunoSEQ multiplex PCR; TCRdb's copy keeps in-frame clones and lacks some. The repertoire holds about 76,000 clones, with 85% to 90% as singletons. The sample here was CD4+ or CD8+ T cells sorted from blood, taken in a trial of the OX40 agonist ivuxolimab. Receptors were obtained from an adult with an advanced solid tumor such as melanoma, head and neck, liver or kidney cancer.

The chain joins TRBV5-1 to TRBJ2-5; no firm D call. The CDR3 contains 14 residues. CDR1 SGHRS and CDR2 YFSETQ come from the germline V gene. The V end lost 0 bases, the J end lost 1 base, and 7 bases lay between the germline ends. In nucleotides, the CDR3 is TGCGCCAGCAGCTTGGGTGGCAGCCAAGAGACCCAGTACTTC. Its protein product is CASSLGGSQETQYF. The entire variable domain, with the rest obtained from reference TRBV5-1 and TRBJ2-5, is as follows: KAGVTQTPRYLIKTRGQQVTLSCSPISGHRSVSWYQQTPGQGLQFLFEYFSETQRNKGNFPGRFSGRQFSNSRSEMNVSTLELGDSALYLCASSLGGSQETQYFGPGTRLLVL.

V gene TRBV28 combines with J gene TRBJ1-5; tentatively, D is TRBD1 (6 bases). The CDR3 totals 14 residues. Per germline, CDR1 MDHEN and CDR2 SYDVKM. V lost 3 bases, J lost 5 bases, and 11 bases lay in between. The DNA of the CDR3 is TGTGCCAGCAGTTTGTCAGGGGTTGATCAGCCCCAGCATTTT. Its translation is CASSLSGVDQPQHF.

The V gene is TRBV29-1, the J gene TRBJ2-3; the D gene is possibly TRBD1 (5 bases). Germline V CDR1 and CDR2: SQVTM, ANQGSEA. CDR3 size: 12 residues. The V and J ends lost 8 bases and 2 bases respectively, with 11 bases between them. The CDR3: CSLGLPTDTQYF. CDR3 nucleotide sequence: TGCAGCTTGGGGCTCCCCACAGATACGCAGTATTTT.

The V and J genes are TRBV7-2 and TRBJ2-5; a weak D match, TRBD1 (5 bases). The J call may be incorrect, as the DNA end agrees better with TRBJ2-7. Germline V gene sequence: CDR1 SGHTA, CDR2 FQGNSA. The CDR3 has 13 residues. CDR3 loop: CASSTPTEYEQYF. The CDR3 bases are TGTGCCAGCAGCACCCCGACAGAATACGAGCAGTACTTC.

This clone came up a few times. The gene calls are TRBV15 and TRBJ1-4, with 7 bases identical to TRBD1. This CDR3 has 12 amino acids. Per germline, CDR1 LNHNV and CDR2 YYDKDF (reference sequence). Trimming at V came to 5 bases and at J to 6 bases, leaving 0 bases not matched to a gene. In DNA, the CDR3 is TGTGCCACCAGCGGGACAGATGAAAAACTGTTTTTT. This sequence encodes CATSGTDEKLFF.

The V and J genes are TRBV10-3 and TRBJ2-2, with D hard to call. Trimming left V 5 bases short and J 1 base short, with 8 bases between. This CDR3 contains 14 residues. Germline V lookup: CDR1 ENHRY, CDR2 SYGVKD. The chain's CDR3 is CAISRAGNTGELFF. The CDR3 DNA sequence: TGTGCCATCAGTAGGGCCGGGAACACCGGGGAGCTGTTTTTT.

The chain is built from TRBV27 and TRBJ1-4; 8 nucleotides agree with TRBD1. The CDR3 is 14 residues long. Germline V lookup: CDR1 MNHEY, CDR2 SMNVEV (reference sequence). J was trimmed by 8 bases and V by 3 bases; bases with no gene match: 5. As DNA, the CDR3 is TGTGCCAGCAGTTTCGGACAGGGCAGGGAAAAACTGTTTTTT. Translation gives CASSFGQGREKLFF. Variable domain in full (rest from reference TRBV27 and TRBJ1-4): EAQVTQNPRYLITVTGKKLTVTCSQNMNHEYMSWYRQDPGLGLRQIYYSMNVEVTDKGDVPEGYKVSRKEKRNFPLILESPSPNQTSLYFCASSFGQGREKLFFGSGTQLSVL.

The genes are TRBV27 and TRBJ2-3; 13 bases align to TRBD2. The germline gives CDR1 MNHEY, CDR2 SMNVEV (reference sequence). The ends lost 5 bases at V and 3 bases at J; junction bases unmatched: 5. The CDR3 is made up of 16 amino acids. The CDR3 DNA is TGTGCCAGCAGTCCCCGGACTAGCGGGAGAACAGATACGCAGTATTTT. Translating it yields CASSPRTSGRTDTQYF.